A selection of T cell receptor beta chains follows, all from one sample in a study of beta chain features in type 1 diabetes. TCRdb keeps only in-frame clones here, not all; method: immunoSEQ multiplex PCR. The top ten clones hold roughly 0.035% of a sample with about 410,000 clones, roughly 13% of them seen once. What was sequenced was naive CD4+ T cells from blood. Receptor source: a man in his thirties or forties in good health. Both conserved end residues are trimmed from each CDR3.

V: TRBV9
J: TRBJ2-3
CDR3: ASSAISGSNADTQY

V: TRBV29-1
J: TRBJ2-5
CDR3: SVDPGLAGETQY

V: TRBV18
J: TRBJ2-3
CDR3: ASSRGTGGTDTQY

V: TRBV5-4
J: TRBJ2-7
CDR3: ASSLASGGGVHYEQY

V: TRBV10-3
J: TRBJ2-1
CDR3: AIRGTSGVFYNEQF

V: TRBV14
J: TRBJ1-4
CDR3: ASSLKLRVKLF

V: TRBV20-1
J: TRBJ2-3
CDR3: SASQGRLNL

V: TRBV7-9
J: TRBJ1-1
CDR3: ASSYAAEGPEAF

V: TRBV9
J: TRBJ2-6
CDR3: ASSVVGYGANVLT

V: TRBV27
J: TRBJ1-4
CDR3: ASSGWEGGREKLF

V: TRBV6-1
J: TRBJ2-4
CDR3: ASSEARIAKNIQY

V: TRBV10-3
J: TRBJ2-3
CDR3: AISDTDTQY

V: TRBV2
J: TRBJ2-5
CDR3: ASGSAGLETQY

V: TRBV13
J: TRBJ1-5
CDR3: ASSLAGEQPQH

V: TRBV18
J: TRBJ2-3
CDR3: ASSQADTDTQY